This TCR beta chain derives from a study of T cell responses to AZD1222 COVID-19 vaccine. Study results and caveats: Donors skewed white British and female; clonal diversity was possibly underestimated. Across spike, vaccine-associated CD4 TCRs were found, dominant at 160-218 and 743-854. Per reports, nearly half of all spike-specific TCRs target regions that are unmutated in variants. Baseline seropositivity occurred in only a handful of AZD1222 recipients.

The V gene's germline CDR1 is SGHTA and CDR2 FQGTGA. Trimming removed 3 bases at V and 4 bases at J, with 14 bases between. CDR3 length: 15 amino acids. On this clone itself: Its target is not known.

Sequencing used immunoSEQ multiplex PCR; TCRdb keeps in-frame clones, though not all of them. There are about 260,000 clones in the sample; approximately 93% occur only once, and 0.55% lies in the top ten. The chain employs TRBV7-3 and TRBJ2-3, with D maybe TRBD2 (5 bases). The TCR comes from an adult in good health. Specimen: peripheral blood, collected on day 0 of AZD1222 vaccination. The CDR3 DNA follows: TGTGCCAGCAGCTTCAACACGGGATACGCAGATACGCAGTATTTT. Translated, it gives CASSFNTGYADTQYF.